Listed below are T cell receptor beta chains from one sample, sequenced in a study of T cell responses to AZD1222 COVID-19 vaccine. Profiling relied on immunoSEQ multiplex PCR, and the TCRdb table lists in-frame clones only, not all of them. The sample has 95,000 to 150,000 clones; 91% are singletons. Sequenced material: peripheral blood, taken on day 0 of AZD1222 vaccination. These receptors all come from an adult in good health. CDR3s include the opening cysteine and the closing phenylalanine or tryptophan. The D gene is left open where the match is weak. The size entry is marked missing in some rows and otherwise reads once, few, many or a size class.

-,TRBV12-3/TRBV12-4,TRBJ1-1,-,CASASGLTLF,TGTGCCAGCGCTTCCGGGCTAACTCTTTTT
-,TRBV27,TRBJ1-1,-,CASRPHKTGNTEAFF,TGTGCCAGCAGACCACACAAGACAGGGAACACTGAAGCTTTCTTT
-,TRBV21-1,TRBJ2-7,-,CASWPRTGSFSYEQYF,TGTGCCAGTTGGCCCCGGACAGGTTCCTTCTCCTACGAGCAGTACTTC
once,TRBV7-8,TRBJ1-4,-,CASSSRRRPVDEKLFF,TGTGCCAGCAGCTCTAGAAGACGCCCGGTGGATGAAAAACTGTTTTTT
-,TRBV28,TRBJ1-6,-,CASSRGPYNSPLHF,TGTGCCAGCAGTAGGGGACCCTATAATTCACCCCTCCACTTT
-,TRBV4-2,TRBJ1-2,TRBD1,CASSQPGQGDYGYTF,TGTGCCAGCAGCCAACCGGGACAGGGTGACTATGGCTACACCTTC
-,TRBV10-2,TRBJ1-1,-,CASSPTNTEAFF,TGCGCCAGCAGCCCGACCAACACTGAAGCTTTCTTT
-,TRBV14,TRBJ2-2,TRBD1,CASSQGQGNTGELFF,TGTGCCAGCAGCCAAGGACAGGGGAACACCGGGGAGCTGTTTTTT
few,TRBV3-1/TRBV3-2,TRBJ1-2,-,CASSQVNYGYTF,TGTGCCAGCAGCCAGGTTAACTATGGCTACACCTTC
-,TRBV19,TRBJ1-5,-,CASSILGNQPQHF,TGTGCCAGTAGTATCTTGGGTAATCAGCCCCAGCATTTT
-,TRBV19,TRBJ1-6,-,CASSSRQGGSPLHF,TGTGCCAGTAGTTCCCGGCAGGGAGGTTCACCCCTCCACTTT
-,TRBV19,TRBJ1-3,TRBD1,CASKGRAQGAKGNTIYF,TGTGCCAGTAAGGGACGAGCTCAGGGGGCGAAAGGAAACACCATATATTTT
-,TRBV4-2,TRBJ1-2,-,CASSHDRGASYGYTF,TGTGCCAGCAGCCATGACCGGGGGGCGAGCTATGGCTACACCTTC
-,TRBV25-1,TRBJ2-7,TRBD1,CASSEYIQGGNEQYF,TGTGCCAGCAGTGAATATATACAGGGGGGCAACGAGCAGTACTTC
-,TRBV7-7,TRBJ1-1,-,CASSTDRNTEAFF,TGTGCTAGCAGCACGGACAGGAACACTGAAGCTTTCTTT
-,TRBV7-2,TRBJ1-1,-,CASSATRSRAFF,TGTGCCAGCAGCGCGACGCGGTCCAGGGCTTTCTTT
-,TRBV28,TRBJ1-3,-,CASSLGGYNGNTIYF,TGTGCCAGCAGTTTGGGAGGGTATAATGGAAACACCATATATTTT
-,TRBV2,TRBJ1-2,TRBD1,CASSDGAGQGPYNYGYTF,TGTGCCAGCAGTGACGGGGCGGGACAGGGGCCATATAACTATGGCTACACCTTC
-,TRBV7-6,TRBJ2-7,TRBD1,CASSLGGQGTNYEQYF,TGTGCCAGCAGCTTAGGGGGACAGGGAACAAACTACGAGCAGTACTTC
once,TRBV7-8,TRBJ1-5,-,CASSQQRASSANQPQHF,TGTGCCAGCAGCCAGCAGAGGGCTAGTTCTGCTAATCAGCCCCAGCATTTT
-,TRBV10-2,TRBJ2-3,-,CASSEGGSTQYF,TGCGCCAGCAGTGAAGGGGGGAGTACGCAGTATTTT
-,TRBV14,TRBJ1-3,-,CASSQGVLPGNTIYF,TGTGCCAGCAGCCAAGGGGTTCTCCCTGGAAACACCATATATTTT
-,TRBV7-9,TRBJ1-1,-,CASSFDRRPNGAFF,TGTGCCAGCAGCTTTGATCGGAGGCCCAACGGAGCTTTCTTT
-,TRBV19,TRBJ1-3,-,CASTKNLDLNTIYF,TGTGCCAGTACTAAAAACCTGGATCTCAACACCATATATTTT
-,TRBV12-3/TRBV12-4,TRBJ1-6,-,CASGLEPNSPLHF,TGTGCCAGCGGCCTAGAGCCGAATTCACCCCTCCACTTT
-,TRBV29-1,TRBJ1-2,-,CSVALAGSHTF,TGCAGCGTTGCCCTAGCCGGGAGCCACACCTTC
-,TRBV7-3,TRBJ1-3,-,CASSFPPRGSQGSGIGGNTIYF,TGTGCCAGCAGCTTCCCCCCTCGCGGATCACAGGGTTCAGGAATTGGTGGAAACACCATATATTTT
-,TRBV30,TRBJ1-1,-,CAWSVLRGGTEAFF,TGTGCCTGGAGTGTACTTAGGGGGGGCACTGAAGCTTTCTTT
-,TRBV6-5,TRBJ2-3,-,CASSQTASTDTQYF,TGTGCCAGCTCGCAGACAGCAAGCACAGATACGCAGTATTTT
few,TRBV5-1,TRBJ2-7,-,CASSLAVDPSHEQYF,TGCGCCAGCAGCTTGGCGGTAGACCCGTCCCACGAGCAGTACTTC
-,TRBV6-1,TRBJ1-3,-,CASSEVGGPSGNTIYF,TGTGCCAGCAGTGAAGTTGGAGGCCCCTCTGGAAACACCATATATTTT
-,TRBV14,TRBJ2-3,-,CASSQDSGKSTDTQYF,TGTGCCAGCAGCCAAGATTCTGGTAAAAGCACAGATACGCAGTATTTT
few,TRBV6-2/TRBV6-3,TRBJ2-1,-,CASSYSSMNEQFF,TGTGCCAGCAGTTACTCGAGTATGAATGAGCAGTTCTTC
-,TRBV6-4,TRBJ1-3,-,CASSLVKGRPF,TGTGCCAGCAGTCTGGTCAAGGGTAGGCCTTTT
-,TRBV30,TRBJ2-1,-,CALQPGTIGMAEQFF,TGTGCCTTGCAACCGGGGACAATCGGGATGGCTGAGCAGTTCTTC
-,TRBV11-1,TRBJ2-3,-,CASSGQGDSTDTQYF,TGTGCCAGCAGCGGACAAGGGGACAGCACAGATACGCAGTATTTT
-,TRBV6-5,TRBJ1-2,-,CASGATSNYGYTF,TGTGCCAGCGGGGCGACCTCTAACTATGGCTACACCTTC
-,TRBV5-1,TRBJ2-1,TRBD1,CASSLRDRYNEQFF,TGCGCCAGCAGCTTGCGGGACAGGTACAATGAGCAGTTCTTC
-,TRBV7-2,TRBJ1-4,TRBD1,CASSGLGTGVVTNEKLFF,TGTGCCAGCAGCGGGCTGGGGACAGGGGTAGTGACTAATGAAAAACTGTTTTTT
-,TRBV5-1,TRBJ1-2,-,CASSPEGYGYTF,TGCGCCAGCAGCCCTGAGGGGTATGGCTACACCTTC
-,TRBV5-1,TRBJ2-3,-,CASSLRTATTDTQYF,TGCGCCAGCAGCCTAAGGACAGCAACCACAGATACGCAGTATTTT
-,TRBV4-2,TRBJ1-6,-,CASSRQVEGASYNSPLHF,TGTGCCAGCAGCCGACAAGTGGAAGGGGCGTCCTATAATTCACCCCTCCACTTT
-,TRBV10-3,TRBJ2-2,-,CAISEGEAWDTGELFF,TGTGCCATCAGTGAGGGGGAGGCCTGGGACACCGGGGAGCTGTTTTTT
-,TRBV28,TRBJ1-2,-,CASSEPFLANYGYTF,TGTGCCAGCAGTGAACCCTTTTTAGCTAACTATGGCTACACCTTC
few,TRBV12-3/TRBV12-4,TRBJ1-2,TRBD1,CASSLGQGGGYTF,TGTGCCAGCAGTTTAGGGCAGGGGGGTGGCTACACCTTC
-,TRBV19,TRBJ1-4,-,CASSMGGRVEGEKLFF,TGTGCCAGTAGCATGGGAGGCAGGGTTGAGGGTGAAAAACTGTTTTTT
-,TRBV3-1/TRBV3-2,TRBJ2-1,-,CASSQDFLVNEQFF,TGTGCCAGCAGCCAAGATTTCCTGGTCAATGAGCAGTTCTTC
-,TRBV27,TRBJ2-2,-,CASSFGPAKTRTGELFF,TGTGCCAGCAGTTTCGGCCCGGCAAAAACCCGAACCGGGGAGCTGTTTTTT
-,TRBV5-1,TRBJ1-2,-,CASSLGSREGGYGYTF,TGCGCCAGCAGCTTAGGCTCTAGGGAGGGAGGCTATGGCTACACCTTC
-,TRBV29-1,TRBJ2-1,TRBD2,CSVGPAGVNEQFF,TGCAGCGTTGGGCCAGCGGGAGTGAATGAGCAGTTCTTC
-,TRBV6-5,TRBJ1-1,-,CASSSAGLRTEAFF,TGTGCCAGCAGTTCAGCAGGGCTGAGGACTGAAGCTTTCTTT
-,TRBV12-3/TRBV12-4,TRBJ1-2,-,CASSPRKNGYTF,TGTGCCAGCAGTCCCCGGAAGAATGGCTACACCTTC
-,TRBV5-1,TRBJ2-7,-,CASSLVGIEQYF,TGCGCCAGCAGCTTGGTAGGGATCGAGCAGTACTTC
-,TRBV28,TRBJ1-6,-,CASSSYRVFPLHF,TGTGCCAGCAGTTCTTACAGGGTTTTTCCCCTCCACTTT